This is a list of T cell receptor beta chains from one sample in a study of neurological immune-mediated disorders. TCRdb used MiXCR to reprocess the 5' RACE reads, holding one entry per CDR3 protein. Altogether 55,000 to 70,000 distinct CDR3 sequences are present, 4% to 5.5% being singletons, with the ten largest covering 3% to 4%. Sequencing used PBMCs. The receptors shown here come from a woman aged 45-60 years with multiple sclerosis. Each CDR3 is given with its conserved first and last residue. The order of the fields is J gene, clone size, D gene, V gene, CDR3 DNA, CDR3 protein. The D gene is left open where the match is weak. Size values are once, few and many counts, or a class for expanded clones, and some rows have none.

j_gene: TRBJ2-6; abundance: few; d_gene: NA; v_gene: TRBV6-6; CDR3nt: TGTGCCAGCAGTTACGGCACCTCTGGGGCCAACGTCCTGACTTTC; CDR3aa: CASSYGTSGANVLTF
j_gene: TRBJ2-5; abundance: many; d_gene: NA; v_gene: TRBV5-4; CDR3nt: TGTGCCAGCAGCTTGGCGCTAGCAGCACAAGAGACCCAGTACTTC; CDR3aa: CASSLALAAQETQYF
j_gene: TRBJ2-3; abundance: NA; d_gene: NA; v_gene: TRBV12-2; CDR3nt: TGTGCAAGTCGCTTGTCTCGGGACAGGACGACAGATACGCAGTATTTT; CDR3aa: CASRLSRDRTTDTQYF
j_gene: TRBJ1-3; abundance: many; d_gene: NA; v_gene: TRBV20-1; CDR3nt: TGCAGTGCCGACAAAAGCTCTGGAAACACCATATATTTT; CDR3aa: CSADKSSGNTIYF
j_gene: TRBJ2-3; abundance: many; d_gene: TRBD2; v_gene: TRBV13; CDR3nt: TGTGCCAGCAGCTTTCCTAGCGGGGGGGCAGATACGCAGTATTTT; CDR3aa: CASSFPSGGADTQYF
j_gene: TRBJ2-1; abundance: few; d_gene: TRBD1; v_gene: TRBV20-1; CDR3nt: TGCAGTGCTAGAGATCCGGGACAGGGTTCTCCCGAGCAGTTCTTC; CDR3aa: CSARDPGQGSPEQFF
j_gene: TRBJ2-3; abundance: few; d_gene: TRBD1; v_gene: TRBV5-1; CDR3nt: TGCGCCAGCAGCTCCCGTCCGGGACAGGGAACAGATACGCAGTATTTT; CDR3aa: CASSSRPGQGTDTQYF
j_gene: TRBJ2-2; abundance: many; d_gene: TRBD1; v_gene: TRBV7-2; CDR3nt: TGTGCCAGCAGCGGGACAGCAATAAACACCGGGGAGCTGTTTTTT; CDR3aa: CASSGTAINTGELFF
j_gene: TRBJ2-1; abundance: NA; d_gene: TRBD2; v_gene: TRBV6-1; CDR3nt: TGTGCCAGCGGATTCTTTACTAGCGGGGAATACAATGAGCAGTTCTTC; CDR3aa: CASGFFTSGEYNEQFF
j_gene: TRBJ1-1; abundance: NA; d_gene: NA; v_gene: TRBV19; CDR3nt: TGTGCCAGTAGTCCCCCGCAAACGAACACTGAAGCTTTCTTT; CDR3aa: CASSPPQTNTEAFF
j_gene: TRBJ2-1; abundance: many; d_gene: NA; v_gene: TRBV7-6; CDR3nt: TGTGCCAGCAGCTTAGATCCGGCGGGCAGGTCGTTCTTC; CDR3aa: CASSLDPAGRSFF
j_gene: TRBJ1-4; abundance: many; d_gene: NA; v_gene: TRBV7-2; CDR3nt: TGTGCCAGCAGCTTATTCAGGACCCCAGAAAAACTGTTTTTT; CDR3aa: CASSLFRTPEKLFF
j_gene: TRBJ1-1; abundance: many; d_gene: TRBD1; v_gene: TRBV6-2/TRBV6-3; CDR3nt: TGTGCCAGCAGTAAGGGACAGAAACCTGAAGCTTTCTTT; CDR3aa: CASSKGQKPEAFF
j_gene: TRBJ1-5; abundance: many; d_gene: TRBD1; v_gene: TRBV7-2; CDR3nt: TGTGCCAGCAGCCCGGACAGGGTGACCCAGCATTTT; CDR3aa: CASSPDRVTQHF
j_gene: TRBJ2-2; abundance: medium-sized; d_gene: NA; v_gene: TRBV9; CDR3nt: TGTGCCAGCAGCGTAGCACCCGGGGAGCTGTTTTTT; CDR3aa: CASSVAPGELFF